A single sample gave rise to the 30 T cell receptor beta chains below, sequenced in a study of T cells after yellow fever vaccination. Each CDR3 protein gets one entry after TCRdb re-called the 5' RACE reads with MiXCR. This sample has about 320,000 distinct CDR3 sequences, with approximately 7% found just once. This specimen consisted of PBMCs, obtained around 45 days after the first yellow fever vaccination. The receptor source for this set is a man younger than 35 who received the YFV17D yellow fever vaccine.

The chain has TRBV18 and TRBJ2-7; D ambiguous. Germline assignment: CDR1 KGHSH and CDR2 LQKENI. V lost 2 bases and J 5 bases, leaving 10 bases between the germline ends. The CDR3 runs 13 residues. The CDR3: CASSPGHTNEQYF. As DNA, the CDR3 is TGTGCCAGCTCACCAGGTCATACTAACGAGCAGTACTTC.

This clonotype was seen at least ten times. This chain connects TRBV6-5 to TRBJ2-1; 9 bases map to TRBD2. CDR3 size: 15 residues. The germline V gene has CDR1 MNHEY and CDR2 SVGAGI. The V segment lost 6 bases and the J segment 7 bases; nucleotides outside the gene matches: 10. The CDR3 DNA follows: TGTGCCAGCAGATACAGGGCGGGGGGGTCGAATGAGCAGTTCTTC. Amino acids: CASRYRAGGSNEQFF.

This clonotype has at least ten counts. This chain links TRBV7-8 with TRBJ2-2; 8 nucleotides align to TRBD1. V was clipped by 5 bases and J by 7 bases; unmatched bases: 15. There are 17 residues in the CDR3. Looked up from germline, CDR1 is SGHVS and CDR2 is FQNEAQ. CDR3 nucleotides: TGTGCCAGCAGCCCGAGAAGAGGACAGGGAATAGGCGGGGAGCTGTTTTTT. The encoded protein is CASSPRRGQGIGGELFF.

The V and J genes are TRBV7-9 and TRBJ2-7; the D is unclear. Deletions cut 5 bases from V and 5 bases from J, with 7 bases between. CDR3 size: 11 residues. Looked up from germline, CDR1 is SEHNR and CDR2 is FQNEAQ (reference sequence). The CDR3 region has the DNA TGTGCCAGCAGCACAAGAGACGAGCAGTACTTC. This codes for CASSTRDEQYF.

This clonotype has more than one count but fewer than ten. J is TRBJ2-5 and V is TRBV12-3 or TRBV12-4, with 7 bases lining up with TRBD2. This CDR3 comprises 12 residues. V dropped 8 bases and J dropped 1; count of bases not matched to a gene: 1. CDR3 amino acids: CASGGVQETQYF. In DNA, the CDR3 is TGTGCCAGCGGGGGGGTCCAAGAGACCCAGTACTTC.

The chain carries TRBV2 and TRBJ2-3, with 12 positions matching TRBD2. The CDR3 length is 16 residues. The germline V gene encodes CDR1 SNHLY and CDR2 FYNNEI. With 4 bases clipped from V and 4 bases from J, the junction kept 6 bases outside the gene matches. The CDR3 reads CASSGWTSGAPDTQYF. Here the CDR3 DNA reads TGTGCCAGCAGTGGATGGACTAGCGGGGCCCCAGATACGCAGTATTTT.

The rearrangement links TRBV7-6 to TRBJ1-5; 9 bases map to TRBD1. The CDR3 length is 15 residues. Trimming took 3 bases from V and 1 from J; bases not matched to a gene: 1. In germline, CDR1 is SGHVS, CDR2 FNYEAQ. The CDR3 spells CASSLTGGSNQPQHF. Here the CDR3 DNA reads TGTGCCAGCAGCTTGACAGGGGGGAGCAATCAGCCCCAGCATTTT.

This clonotype has a handful of counts. This chain uses TRBV12-3 or TRBV12-4 with TRBJ1-2; D ambiguous. Trimming removed 3 bases from V and 0 bases from J, with 14 bases in between. The CDR3 has 16 amino acids. The CDR3 nucleotides are TGTGCCAGCAGTTTGTTTGGAGCACTGGCTAACTATGGCTACACCTTC. Translation gives CASSLFGALANYGYTF.

This clonotype has just a few counts. The chain uses TRBV9 and TRBJ2-3; D tentatively reads TRBD1 or TRBD2 (5 bases each). This CDR3 region has 15 residues. CDR1 is SGDLS and CDR2 is YYNGEE in the germline V gene. V lost 4 bases and J lost 6, with 18 bases in between. The CDR3 region has the DNA TGTGCCAGCAGCATAGGGGAACTAGTTGGGGATACGCAGTATTTT. This gives the protein CASSIGELVGDTQYF.

This clonotype was found many times. The chain links TRBV12-3 or TRBV12-4 to TRBJ2-6; possibly TRBD2 for D (6 bases). V shed 6 bases and J shed 3 bases, with 9 bases lying between them. The CDR3 sequence is 14 residues long. The CDR3 loop reads CASSGGVGANVLTF. The DNA of the CDR3 is TGTGCCAGCAGCGGCGGGGTTGGGGCCAACGTCCTGACTTTC.

This clonotype has a handful of counts. This rearrangement joins TRBV5-1 to TRBJ2-7, with D hard to call. CDR1 and CDR2 (germline): SGHRS, YFSETQ. This CDR3 comprises 10 residues. Trimming removed 5 bases from V and 6 bases from J, with 6 bases in between. CDR3 sequence: CASRPSEQYV. The CDR3 bases are TGCGCCAGCAGACCCAGCGAGCAGTACGTC.

This clonotype was detected a few times. The chain carries TRBV19 and TRBJ2-1, with TRBD1 matching over 7 bases. Trimming at V came to 9 bases and at J to 2 bases, leaving 13 bases not matched to a gene. The CDR3 runs to 16 residues. Germline V gives CDR1 LNHDA, CDR2 SQIVND (reference sequence). This CDR3 reads CARHDRKGAPYNEQFF. CDR3 nucleotide sequence: TGTGCCAGACACGATCGTAAGGGGGCCCCCTACAATGAGCAGTTCTTC.

There are a few counts of this clonotype. The CDR3, as DNA: TGCGCCAGCAGCCGGACAGGCGATTACAATGAGCAGTTCTTC. Translated, it gives CASSRTGDYNEQFF. V gene TRBV4-1 combines with J gene TRBJ2-1; 7 bases are shared with TRBD1. Per the germline V gene, CDR1 is MGHRA and CDR2 is YSYEKL. CDR3 length equals 14 residues. V lost 4 bases to trimming and J lost 4 bases; unmatched junction nucleotides: 4.

The CDR3 sequence is CASSPFGPSLPLDEQFF. In DNA form, the CDR3 reads TGTGCCAGCAGCCCCTTCGGGCCCAGCCTCCCTTTGGATGAGCAGTTCTTC. This chain uses TRBV7-2 with TRBJ2-1; the D is unclear. Looked up from germline, CDR1 is SGHTA and CDR2 is FQGNSA. The CDR3 length is 17 residues. Trimming took 5 bases from V and 8 from J, leaving 25 bases between them. The whole variable domain, filled in from reference TRBV7-2 and TRBJ2-1, reads GAGVSQSPSNKVTEKGKDVELRCDPISGHTALYWYRQSLGQGLEFLIYFQGNSAPDKSGLPSDRFSAERTGGSVSTLTIQRTQQEDSAVYLCASSPFGPSLPLDEQFFGPGTRLTVL.

As to this clonotype: The junction and the germline gene differ at one end; a read error may be behind it. The chain couples TRBV18 to TRBJ1-1, with D possibly being TRBD1 (6 bases). This CDR3 has 13 residues. CDR1 is KGHSH, CDR2 LQKENI, per germline. CDR3 DNA sequence: TGTGCCAGCGGAGGGGGGGAGTACACTGTAGCTTTCTTT. Its translation is CASGGGEYTVAFF.

The chain joins TRBV12-3 or TRBV12-4 to TRBJ1-6; D is ambiguous. This CDR3 is 15 amino acids long. Deletions cut 3 bases from V and 6 bases from J, with 12 bases between. This CDR3 is CASSFSTEFNSPLHF. CDR3 coding DNA: TGTGCCAGCAGTTTCTCTACAGAATTTAATTCACCCCTCCACTTT.

V usage is TRBV4-1 and J usage is TRBJ1-4; D unresolved. This CDR3 contains 14 residues. Germline V gene lookup returns CDR1 MGHRA and CDR2 YSYEKL. The ends were cut back, 0 bases at V and 8 bases at J, with 10 bases in the middle. The DNA for the CDR3 is TGCGCCAGCAGCCAAGATCTAGGAGAAGAAAAACTGTTTTTT. Residues: CASSQDLGEEKLFF.

The sample holds a few counts of this clonotype. The chain joins TRBV5-6 to TRBJ2-1; TRBD2 matches at 9 bases. Germline V CDR1 and CDR2: SGHDT, YYEEEE. The CDR3 consists of 15 residues. V gave up 4 bases and J gave up 3 bases; unmatched junction bases: 5. CDR3 coding DNA: TGTGCCAGCAGCGAGCGGGGGGCCTTCTACAATGAGCAGTTCTTC. It encodes CASSERGAFYNEQFF. The entire variable domain, with the rest obtained from reference TRBV5-6 and TRBJ2-1, is as follows: DAGVTQSPTHLIKTRGQQVTLRCSPKSGHDTVSWYQQALGQGPQFIFQYYEEEERQRGNFPDRFSGHQFPNYSSELNVNALLLGDSALYLCASSERGAFYNEQFFGPGTRLTVL.

This clonotype was recorded many times. V is TRBV18 and J is TRBJ1-5; 7 nucleotides match TRBD1. This CDR3 has 15 amino acids. V gave up 3 bases and J gave up 1 base; unmatched junction bases: 3. Per germline, CDR1 KGHSH and CDR2 LQKENI. Written as DNA, the CDR3 is TGTGCCAGCTCACCTCCGGGACAGAGCAATCAGCCCCAGCATTTT. As protein: CASSPPGQSNQPQHF.

In this sample, this clonotype turned up a few times. The chain combines TRBV29-1 with TRBJ2-2; TRBD2 matches 12 bases. J was trimmed by 5 bases and V by 5 bases; bases with no gene match: 6. From germline, CDR1 is SQVTM and CDR2 ANQGSEA. The length of the CDR3 is 15 residues. DNA for the CDR3: TGCAGCGTTAGACTAGCGGGGGATGAGACCGGGGAGCTGTTTTTT. It codes for CSVRLAGDETGELFF.

This clonotype was counted a few times. V and J are TRBV7-7 and TRBJ2-7, with D unclear. The CDR3 has 13 amino acids. V dropped 4 bases and J dropped 0 bases, with 7 bases sitting between them. The germline V gene has CDR1 SSHAT and CDR2 FNYEAQ (reference sequence). Written as DNA, the CDR3 is TGTGCCAGCAGCTCCGCTCCCTCCTACGAGCAGTACTTC. This translates into CASSSAPSYEQYF.

This clonotype was seen a handful of times. The chain uses TRBV10-3 and TRBJ2-1; D gene ambiguous. CDR1 is ENHRY, CDR2 SYGVKD, per germline. Trimming took off 7 bases at V and 0 bases at J, with 7 bases between the two ends. CDR3 size: 13 residues. The CDR3 protein is CAITGSSYNEQFF. The CDR3 nucleotides are TGTGCCATCACCGGTTCCTCCTACAATGAGCAGTTCTTC.

This clonotype appeared a few times. The chain combines TRBV7-2 with TRBJ2-1; D could derive from TRBD1 or TRBD2 (5 bases each). CDR3 length equals 15 residues. From germline, CDR1 is SGHTA and CDR2 FQGNSA. The V gene lost 4 bases and the J gene lost 7 bases, with 17 bases spanning the gap. The CDR3 DNA reads as TGTGCCAGCAGCTATCCCCGCGGCTGGGGGAATGAGCAGTTCTTC. Residues: CASSYPRGWGNEQFF.

This clonotype was picked up many times. CDR3 sequence: CASSQGVGIETQYF. The DNA of the CDR3 is TGTGCCAGCAGCCAAGGGGTTGGGATCGAGACCCAGTACTTC. The chain links TRBV3-1 to TRBJ2-5; no definite D call. The CDR3 has 14 amino acids. The V end was cut by 1 base, the J end by 5 bases, with 11 bases between. Germline CDR1 and CDR2: LGHDT and YNNKEL (reference sequence).

This clonotype showed up just a few times. The chain uses TRBV19 and TRBJ1-6; a weak D match, TRBD1 (5 bases). CDR3 length: 13 amino acids. Germline lookup yields CDR1 LNHDA and CDR2 SQIVND (reference sequence). V lost 6 bases and J 12 bases, leaving 15 bases between the germline ends. This CDR3 reads CASSRDASEPLHF. As DNA, the CDR3 is TGTGCCAGTAGCCGGGACGCGTCAGAACCCCTCCACTTT.

This clonotype has just a few counts. CDR3: CASIFTAGANYGYTF. In DNA form, the CDR3 reads TGTGCCAGCATCTTCACCGCGGGGGCCAACTATGGCTACACCTTC. This chain links TRBV6-1 with TRBJ1-2; weak D call: TRBD1 (6 bases). The V end lost 7 bases, the J end lost 2 bases, and 17 bases lay between the germline ends. Germline V gene data show CDR1 as MNHNS and CDR2 as SASEGT. CDR3 length: 15 amino acids.

In its sample, this clonotype was seen many times. This chain connects TRBV28 to TRBJ1-2; D is ambiguous. Germline CDR1 and CDR2: MDHEN and SYDVKM. V lost 5 bases, J lost 4 bases, and 14 bases lay in between. CDR3 length: 14 amino acids. Here the CDR3 reads CASSPLEGGYGYTF. CDR3 sequence (DNA): TGTGCCAGCAGTCCCCTTGAGGGCGGCTATGGCTACACCTTC.

The rearrangement joins TRBV20-1 to TRBJ1-5, with TRBD1 matching 8 bases. CDR1 is DFQATT and CDR2 is SNEGSKA in the germline V gene (reference sequence). V shed 5 bases and J 7 bases; nucleotides not matched to a gene: 13. CDR3 length: 15 amino acids. The CDR3: CSAPTPLGQGQPQHF. CDR3 nucleotide sequence: TGCAGTGCTCCTACCCCTCTTGGACAGGGCCAGCCCCAGCATTTT.

This clonotype was seen ten or more times. The CDR3 nucleotides read TGTGCCAGCAGTATCCTGAACACTGAAGCTTTCTTT. Residues: CASSILNTEAFF. The genes are TRBV12-3 or TRBV12-4 and TRBJ1-1; D gene ambiguous. The CDR3 contains 12 residues. Trimming left V 5 bases short and J 0 bases short, with 4 bases between.

This clonotype was observed at least ten times. J is TRBJ1-4 and V is TRBV9; D is perhaps TRBD1 (5 bases). This CDR3 has 14 amino acids. Germline CDR1 reads SGDLS; CDR2 reads YYNGEE. V lost 8 bases, J lost 0 bases, and 11 bases lay in between. For the CDR3, the DNA is TGTGCCAGTTCCTCAGGGACAACTAATGAAAAACTGTTTTTT. It is translated as CASSSGTTNEKLFF.